The clone carrying this TCR beta chain has a single count. Only in-frame clones appear in the TCRdb table, and some are missing; sequencing was by immunoSEQ multiplex PCR. Here the sample spans about 2.4 million clones, roughly 93% being singletons. The data originate from a study of shared clonotypes between healthy human individuals. Per the germline V gene, CDR1 is MGHRA and CDR2 is YSYEKL. The CDR3 totals 17 residues. V lost 4 bases to trimming and J lost 5 bases; unmatched junction nucleotides: 11. This TCR was recovered from a man in his late teens or twenties in good health. Some clones in this sample may be carry-over from other donors' samples. Sample: naive CD4+ T cells from PBMCs. Subset noted: CD45RA+ positively selected. This sequence joins TRBV4-1 and TRBJ2-7, with TRBD2 identical over 13 bases. CDR3 sequence (DNA): TGCGCCAGCAGCCGAATTGTCGGGACTAGCGGGAACAACGAGCAGTACTTC. Protein product: CASSRIVGTSGNNEQYF.